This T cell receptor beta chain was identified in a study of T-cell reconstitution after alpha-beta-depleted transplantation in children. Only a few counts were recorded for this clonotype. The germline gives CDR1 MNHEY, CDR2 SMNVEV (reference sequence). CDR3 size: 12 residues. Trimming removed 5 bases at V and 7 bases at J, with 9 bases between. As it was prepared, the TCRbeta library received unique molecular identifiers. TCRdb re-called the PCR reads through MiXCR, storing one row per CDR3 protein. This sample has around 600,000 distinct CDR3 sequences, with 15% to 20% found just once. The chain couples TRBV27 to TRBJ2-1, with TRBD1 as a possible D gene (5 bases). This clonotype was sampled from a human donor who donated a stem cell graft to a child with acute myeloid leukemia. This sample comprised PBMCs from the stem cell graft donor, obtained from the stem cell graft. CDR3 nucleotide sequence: TGTGCCAGCAGTGCAGGGTTTAATGAGCAGTTCTTC. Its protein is CASSAGFNEQFF.